The present T cell receptor beta chain was sequenced within a study of cytomegalovirus exposure and HLA in healthy donors. In the study overall: Around 85 million unique TCR sequences came from HLA-typed donors in an early release.

CDR1 and CDR2 (germline): GTSNPN, SVGIG (reference sequence). The CDR3 runs 13 residues. The V segment lost 6 bases and the J segment 7 bases; nucleotides outside the gene matches: 9. Researchers ran the PCR with 60 Vbeta and 13 Jbeta primers. TCRdb's copy holds only in-frame clones and misses some; the assay was immunoSEQ multiplex PCR. This table has approximately 140,000 clones, about 64% appearing once. Sequencing was carried out using PBMCs. The origin of this receptor is a woman aged 60-70 years in good health and CMV-seropositive. V gene TRBV30 combines with J gene TRBJ2-1; 7 bases agree with TRBD1. The CDR3 DNA reads TGTGCCTGCCCGGGTGAGGGGGCAAATGAGCAGTTCTTC. It yields the protein CACPGEGANEQFF.